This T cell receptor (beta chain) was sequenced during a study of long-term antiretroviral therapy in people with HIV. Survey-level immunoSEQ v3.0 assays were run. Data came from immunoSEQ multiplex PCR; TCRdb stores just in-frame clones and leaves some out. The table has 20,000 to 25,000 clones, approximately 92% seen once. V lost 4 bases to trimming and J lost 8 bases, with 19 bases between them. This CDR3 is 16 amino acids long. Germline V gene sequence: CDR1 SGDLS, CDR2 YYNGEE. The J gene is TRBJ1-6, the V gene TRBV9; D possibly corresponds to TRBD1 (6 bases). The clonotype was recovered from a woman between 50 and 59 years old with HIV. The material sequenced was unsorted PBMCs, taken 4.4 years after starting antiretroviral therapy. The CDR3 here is CASSPAVTGQHSPLHF. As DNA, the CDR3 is TGTGCCAGCAGCCCGGCTGTTACGGGACAACATTCACCCCTCCACTTT.